The count of the clone carrying this TCR beta chain is one. The V segment lost 6 bases and the J segment 3 bases; nucleotides outside the gene matches: 6. CDR3 length: 13 amino acids. Germline-derived CDR1 and CDR2 are SGHRS and YFSETQ. The sample comes from a study of blood T cell repertoires in COVID-19. TCRdb keeps only in-frame clones here, not all; method: immunoSEQ multiplex PCR. The sample yields roughly 87,000 clones, 85% to 90% seen once. This sequence originates from a man in his forties or fifties with acute or convalescent COVID-19. This chain joins TRBV5-1 and TRBJ2-7; TRBD1 matches at 7 bases. The source material was peripheral blood. Here the CDR3 DNA reads TGCGCCAGCACCACTCGGGACAGCTACGAGCAGTACTTC. Encoded protein: CASTTRDSYEQYF. The entire variable domain, with the rest obtained from reference TRBV5-1 and TRBJ2-7, is as follows: KAGVTQTPRYLIKTRGQQVTLSCSPISGHRSVSWYQQTPGQGLQFLFEYFSETQRNKGNFPGRFSGRQFSNSRSEMNVSTLELGDSALYLCASTTRDSYEQYFGPGTRLTVT.